These T cell receptor beta chains were read from a single sample in a study of OX40 agonist ivuxolimab in advanced cancers. The repertoire was sequenced with immunoSEQ multiplex PCR; TCRdb's copy has only in-frame clones and lacks some. The data show some 33,000 clones, with roughly 82% seen just once and roughly 20% held by the top ten. The material was CD4+ or CD8+ T cells sorted from blood, obtained in a trial of the OX40 agonist ivuxolimab. The receptor source for this set is an adult with an advanced solid tumor such as melanoma, head and neck, liver or kidney cancer. CDR3s include the opening cysteine and the closing phenylalanine or tryptophan. The D gene is left open where the match is weak. Only part of the rows carry a size: once, few, many, or a class if the clone is expanded.

J,V,D,size,DNA,CDR3
TRBJ1-6,TRBV19,TRBD1,few,TGTGCCAGTAGTATGGGATTCAGGGGGAAAAAAAATTCACCCCTCCACTTT,CASSMGFRGKKNSPLHF
TRBJ2-7,TRBV4-3,.,.,TGCGCCAGCAGCCAAGGTACGGGATCCCCCAACGAGCAGTACTTC,CASSQGTGSPNEQYF
TRBJ1-3,TRBV28,.,.,TGTGCCAGCAGTCTCCTTACTGGAAACACCATATATTTT,CASSLLTGNTIYF
TRBJ2-1,TRBV2,.,.,TGTGCCAGCAGTGTCGGGGCCAATGAGCAGTTCTTC,CASSVGANEQFF
TRBJ1-1,TRBV6-5,.,.,TGTGCCAGCAGTTACCAGGGTACACTTGAAGCTTTCTTT,CASSYQGTLEAFF
TRBJ1-1,TRBV20-1,.,once,TGCAGTGCAATAGGGAGAACTGAAGCTTTCTTT,CSAIGRTEAFF
TRBJ2-7,TRBV28,.,.,TGTGCCAGCAGTTCGGGACAGGGCAAACCTAGCGGGAGACCCTACGAGCAGTACTTC,CASSSGQGKPSGRPYEQYF
TRBJ1-3,TRBV5-1,.,.,TGCGCCAGCAGCTTGACCACAGGGAGCTCTGGAAACACCATATATTTT,CASSLTTGSSGNTIYF
TRBJ2-7,TRBV10-3,.,.,TGTGCCATCAGTGAATCCAGCTACGAGCAGTACTTC,CAISESSYEQYF
TRBJ1-5,TRBV19,.,few,TGTGCCAGTAGTATGGGGTGGGGGCAGCCCCAGCATTTT,CASSMGWGQPQHF
TRBJ2-7,TRBV19,TRBD1,.,TGTGCCAGTGCCCGGACAGGGAGGTCCTACGAGCAGTACTTC,CASARTGRSYEQYF
TRBJ1-2,TRBV19,.,.,TGTGCCAGTAGTCTAGACAGCTACTACTATGGCTACACCTTC,CASSLDSYYYGYTF
TRBJ2-7,TRBV7-8,.,once,TGTGCCAGCAGCTTAGGGCAGAACTACGAGCAGTACTTC,CASSLGQNYEQYF
TRBJ1-1,TRBV5-4,.,.,TGTGCCAGCAGTCCTAACAGGGAAACTGAAGCTTTCTTT,CASSPNRETEAFF
TRBJ2-2,TRBV30,.,few,TGTGCCTGGAGTGAGGGGGCTAGCGGGAACACCGGGGAGCTGTTTTTT,CAWSEGASGNTGELFF
TRBJ2-1,TRBV9,TRBD2,.,TGTGCCAGCAGCGAGGGACTAGCCGCCCGGCCCTACAATGAGCAGTTCTTC,CASSEGLAARPYNEQFF
TRBJ2-4,TRBV4-1,TRBD2,.,TGCGCCAGCAGCCCAGCCGGGACTAGCGGGGTTCTAGCCAAAAACATTCAGTACTTC,CASSPAGTSGVLAKNIQYF
TRBJ2-7,TRBV14,.,.,TGTGCCAGCAGCCAAGCCCAGAGGGATTCCTACGAGCAGTACTTC,CASSQAQRDSYEQYF
TRBJ1-3,TRBV5-6,.,.,TGTGCCAGCAGCTTGGGCAGAGGCAGAAACACCATATATTTT,CASSLGRGRNTIYF
TRBJ2-2,TRBV12-5,TRBD2,.,TGTGCTAGTGGTTTGAGCGGGGGAAACACCGGGGAGCTGTTTTTT,CASGLSGGNTGELFF
TRBJ1-5,TRBV2,.,.,TGTGCCAGCAAGGAAGGCGGGGGTTTTGATAGCAATCAGCCCCAGCATTTT,CASKEGGGFDSNQPQHF
TRBJ1-2,TRBV2,.,few,TGTGCCAGCAGTGGGGCAAGCTATGGCTACACCTTC,CASSGASYGYTF
TRBJ2-7,TRBV4-1,.,.,TGCGCCAGCAGCCAAGTTACAAAGGGGGGATCCTACGAGCAGTACTTC,CASSQVTKGGSYEQYF
TRBJ2-1,TRBV28,TRBD2,once,TGTGCCAGCTACCGTAGCGGGAGCTTTCTCAATGAGCAGTTCTTC,CASYRSGSFLNEQFF
TRBJ2-7,TRBV27,.,.,TGTGCCAGCACCTTGGGCGCAGGGGCGCCAACGAAAAGCTCCTACGAGCAGTACTTC,CASTLGAGAPTKSSYEQYF
TRBJ1-5,TRBV28,TRBD1,.,TGTGCCAGCAGTGACCGGGGACAGAGACTTCTGGGCAATCAGCCCCAGCATTTT,CASSDRGQRLLGNQPQHF
TRBJ2-7,TRBV7-2,TRBD2,few,TGTGCCAGCAGCTACTTACCGGGACTATCATACTACGAGCAGTACTTC,CASSYLPGLSYYEQYF
TRBJ1-5,TRBV2,.,few,TGTGCCAGCAGGGAGGTGGGCGGCAATCAGCCCCAGCATTTT,CASREVGGNQPQHF
TRBJ1-5,TRBV6-1,.,.,TGTGCCAGCAGTGAACTGCCGCCGGGGAGCAATCAGCCCCAGCATTTT,CASSELPPGSNQPQHF
TRBJ1-3,TRBV10-3,.,.,TGTGCCATCAGTGAACCCCGGGGGAGAAACACCATATATTTT,CAISEPRGRNTIYF
TRBJ2-1,TRBV9,TRBD2,.,TGTGCCAGCAGCGTACTCGGGGGGGCCCCCTACAATGAGCAGTTCTTC,CASSVLGGAPYNEQFF
TRBJ1-2,TRBV14,TRBD1,.,TGTGCCAGCAGCCCTTTAGACAGGGTCGCCTATGGCTACACCTTC,CASSPLDRVAYGYTF
TRBJ1-5,TRBV5-8,.,.,TGTGCCAGCAGCTTGGGCCAGTATAGCAATCAGCCCCAGCATTTT,CASSLGQYSNQPQHF
TRBJ1-4,TRBV5-4,.,.,TGTGCCAGCAGCTTGCGGCAGGGTGTGGAAAAACTGTTTTTT,CASSLRQGVEKLFF
TRBJ2-1,TRBV19,TRBD2,.,TGTGCCAGTAGTCTAGCGGGGGTCCGCAATGAGCAGTTCTTC,CASSLAGVRNEQFF
TRBJ2-3,TRBV7-3,.,.,TGTGCCAGCAGCTTAAGCGGCACAGATACGCAGTATTTT,CASSLSGTDTQYF
TRBJ2-1,TRBV11-2,TRBD2,.,TGTGCCAGCAGCTCTCGATGGACTAGCGGGGGGGCCGGGGAGCAGTTCTTC,CASSSRWTSGGAGEQFF
TRBJ2-1,TRBV5-1,TRBD2,.,TGCGCCAGCGCTCTTAGGGCGGGAGGTCCCACTTACAATGAGCAGTTCTTC,CASALRAGGPTYNEQFF
TRBJ2-2,TRBV28,TRBD2,.,TGTGCCAGCAGTTTATTGGTAGCGGGATCAAACACCGGGGAGCTGTTTTTT,CASSLLVAGSNTGELFF
TRBJ1-2,TRBV4-1,TRBD1,.,TGCGCCAGCAGCCAGGAGGACAGGTCTTACTATGGCTACACCTTC,CASSQEDRSYYGYTF